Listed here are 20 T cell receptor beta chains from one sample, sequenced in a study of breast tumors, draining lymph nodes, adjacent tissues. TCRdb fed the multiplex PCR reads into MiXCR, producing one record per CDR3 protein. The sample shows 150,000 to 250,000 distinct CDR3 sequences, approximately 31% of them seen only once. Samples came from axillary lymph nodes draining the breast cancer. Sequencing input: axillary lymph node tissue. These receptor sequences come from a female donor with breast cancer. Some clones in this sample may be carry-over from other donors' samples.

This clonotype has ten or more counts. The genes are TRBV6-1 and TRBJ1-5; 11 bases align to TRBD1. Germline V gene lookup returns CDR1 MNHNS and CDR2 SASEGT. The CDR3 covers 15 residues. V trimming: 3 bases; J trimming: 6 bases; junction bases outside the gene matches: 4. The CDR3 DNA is TGTGCCAGCAGTGACGGACAGGGGGCTGCTCAGCCCCAGCATTTT. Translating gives CASSDGQGAAQPQHF.

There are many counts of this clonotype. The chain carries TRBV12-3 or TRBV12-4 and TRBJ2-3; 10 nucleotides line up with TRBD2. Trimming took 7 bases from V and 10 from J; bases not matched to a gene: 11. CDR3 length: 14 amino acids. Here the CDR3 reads CASMVASGSSAQYF. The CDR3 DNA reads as TGTGCCAGCATGGTGGCTAGCGGGAGCTCGGCGCAGTATTTT.

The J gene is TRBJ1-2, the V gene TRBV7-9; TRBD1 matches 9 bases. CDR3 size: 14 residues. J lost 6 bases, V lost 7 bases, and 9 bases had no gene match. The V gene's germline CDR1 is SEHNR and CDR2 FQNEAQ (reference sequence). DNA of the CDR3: TGTGCCAGCATCATCCCGGGACAGGGAGATGGCTACACCTTC. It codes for CASIIPGQGDGYTF.

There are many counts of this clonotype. CDR3 sequence: CASSQRLAGVDEQFF. In DNA, the CDR3 is TGCGCCAGCAGCCAGCGACTAGCGGGGGTTGATGAGCAGTTCTTC. V gene TRBV4-1 combines with J gene TRBJ2-1, with 12 bases aligning to TRBD2. The CDR3 has 15 residues. Germline CDR1 MGHRA, CDR2 YSYEKL. With 3 bases clipped from V and 8 bases from J, the junction kept 5 bases outside the gene matches.

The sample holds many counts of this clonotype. CDR3 DNA sequence: TGTGCCAGCAGTTTACAGTTCTCTGGAAACACCATATATTTT. This encodes CASSLQFSGNTIYF. This chain connects TRBV12-3 or TRBV12-4 to TRBJ1-3; no firm D call. V lost 2 bases to trimming and J lost 0 bases, with 5 bases between them. The CDR3 runs 14 residues.

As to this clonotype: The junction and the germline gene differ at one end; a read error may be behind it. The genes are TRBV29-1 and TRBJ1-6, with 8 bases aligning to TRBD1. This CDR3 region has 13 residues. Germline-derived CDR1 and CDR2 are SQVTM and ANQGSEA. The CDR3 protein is CASSRGRNPPLHF. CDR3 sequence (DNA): TGTGCCAGCAGCAGGGGGCGAAATCCGCCCCTCCACTTT.

CDR3 amino acids: CASSTRPYTEAFF. The CDR3 DNA follows: TGTGCCAGCAGCACCCGGCCCTACACTGAAGCTTTCTTT. This chain joins TRBV11-3 and TRBJ1-1; D is unresolved. CDR3 length: 13 amino acids. Germline V gives CDR1 SGHNT, CDR2 YENEEA. Trimming shortened V by 5 bases and J by 3 bases, and 10 bases separated the two germline ends.

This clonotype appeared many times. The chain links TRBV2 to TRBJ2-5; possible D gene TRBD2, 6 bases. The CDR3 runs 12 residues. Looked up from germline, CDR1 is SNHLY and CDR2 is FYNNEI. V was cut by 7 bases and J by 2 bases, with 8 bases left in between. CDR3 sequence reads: CASISGQETQYF. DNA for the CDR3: TGTGCCAGCATTAGCGGACAAGAGACCCAGTACTTC.

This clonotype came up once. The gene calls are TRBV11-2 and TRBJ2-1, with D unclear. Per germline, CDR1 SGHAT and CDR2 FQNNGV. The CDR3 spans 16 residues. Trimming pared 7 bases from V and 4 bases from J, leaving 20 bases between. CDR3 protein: CASNLGVAAVYNEQFF. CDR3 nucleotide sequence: TGTGCCAGCAATCTTGGGGTGGCGGCGGTTTACAATGAGCAGTTCTTC.

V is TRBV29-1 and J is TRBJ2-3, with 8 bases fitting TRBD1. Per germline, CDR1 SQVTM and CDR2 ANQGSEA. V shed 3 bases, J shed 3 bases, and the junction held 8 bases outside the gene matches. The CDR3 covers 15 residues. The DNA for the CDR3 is TGCAGCGTTGATGGGACAGGAAGTGGGACAGATACGCAGTATTTT. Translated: CSVDGTGSGTDTQYF.

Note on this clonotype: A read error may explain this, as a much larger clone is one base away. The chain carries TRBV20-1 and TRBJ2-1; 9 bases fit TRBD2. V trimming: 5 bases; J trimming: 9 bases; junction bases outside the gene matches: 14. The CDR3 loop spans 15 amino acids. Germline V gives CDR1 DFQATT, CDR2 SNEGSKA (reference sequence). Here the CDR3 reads CSAAPASGVPGEQFF. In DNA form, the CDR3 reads TGCAGTGCTGCTCCGGCTAGCGGGGTACCAGGTGAGCAGTTCTTC.

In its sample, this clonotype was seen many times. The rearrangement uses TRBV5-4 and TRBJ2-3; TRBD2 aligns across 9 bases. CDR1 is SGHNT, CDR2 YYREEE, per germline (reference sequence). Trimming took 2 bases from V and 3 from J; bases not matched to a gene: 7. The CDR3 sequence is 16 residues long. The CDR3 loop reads CASSLAGGGETDTQYF. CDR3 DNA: TGTGCCAGCAGCTTAGCGGGAGGAGGGGAAACAGATACGCAGTATTTT.

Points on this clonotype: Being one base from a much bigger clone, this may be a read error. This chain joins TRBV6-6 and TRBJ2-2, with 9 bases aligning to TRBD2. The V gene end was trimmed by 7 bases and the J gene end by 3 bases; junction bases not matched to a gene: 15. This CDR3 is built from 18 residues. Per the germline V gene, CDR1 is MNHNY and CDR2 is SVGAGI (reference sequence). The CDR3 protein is CASTPGGSGGEDTGELFF. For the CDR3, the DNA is TGTGCCAGCACCCCAGGGGGTAGCGGGGGAGAGGACACCGGGGAGCTGTTTTTT.

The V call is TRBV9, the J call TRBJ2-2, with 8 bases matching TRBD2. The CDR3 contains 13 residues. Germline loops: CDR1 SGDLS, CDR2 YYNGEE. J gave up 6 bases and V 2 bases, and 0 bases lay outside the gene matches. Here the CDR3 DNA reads TGTGCCAGCAGCGTCGGGGGGGCCGGGGAGCTGTTTTTT. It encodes CASSVGGAGELFF.

The CDR3 DNA is TGCAGTGCTAGAGATACAGGGATGCTTGCTGGTAACTCAGATACGCAGTATTTT. This gives the protein CSARDTGMLAGNSDTQYF. The V and J genes are TRBV20-1 and TRBJ2-3, with D tentatively TRBD1 (6 bases). The length of the CDR3 is 18 residues. The V gene's germline CDR1 is DFQATT and CDR2 SNEGSKA (reference sequence). V was cut by 0 bases and J by 4 bases, with 23 bases left in between.

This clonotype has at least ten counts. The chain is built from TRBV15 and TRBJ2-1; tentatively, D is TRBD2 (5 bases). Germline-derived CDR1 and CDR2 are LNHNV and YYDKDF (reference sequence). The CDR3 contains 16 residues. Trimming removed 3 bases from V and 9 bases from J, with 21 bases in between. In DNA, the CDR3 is TGTGCCACCAGCAGGGGTCGCGCGGGCGCGCACAGTGAGCAGTTCTTC. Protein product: CATSRGRAGAHSEQFF. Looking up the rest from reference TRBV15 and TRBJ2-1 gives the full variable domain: DAMVIQNPRYQVTQFGKPVTLSCSQTLNHNVMYWYQQKSSQAPKLLFHYYDKDFNNEADTPDNFQSRRPNTSFCFLDIRSPGLGDTAMYLCATSRGRAGAHSEQFFGPGTRLTVL.

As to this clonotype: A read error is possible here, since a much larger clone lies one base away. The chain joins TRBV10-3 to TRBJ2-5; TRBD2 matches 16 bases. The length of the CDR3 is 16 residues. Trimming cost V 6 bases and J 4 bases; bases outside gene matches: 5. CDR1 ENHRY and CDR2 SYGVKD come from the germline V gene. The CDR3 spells CAISTGTSGGGETQYF. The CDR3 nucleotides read TGTGCCATCAGCACCGGGACTAGCGGGGGGGGAGAGACCCAGTACTTC.

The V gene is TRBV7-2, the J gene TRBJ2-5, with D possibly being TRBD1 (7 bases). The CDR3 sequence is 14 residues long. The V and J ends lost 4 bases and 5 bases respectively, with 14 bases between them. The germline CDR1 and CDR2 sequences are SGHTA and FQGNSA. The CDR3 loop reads CASSSQGGTETQYF. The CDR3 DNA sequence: TGTGCCAGCAGCTCCCAGGGGGGAACGGAGACCCAGTACTTC.

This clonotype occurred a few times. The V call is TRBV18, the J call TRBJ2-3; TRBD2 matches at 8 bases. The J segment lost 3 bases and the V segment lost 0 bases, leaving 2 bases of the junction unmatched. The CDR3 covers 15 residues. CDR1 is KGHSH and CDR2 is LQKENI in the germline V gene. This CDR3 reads CASSPPGLGTDTQYF. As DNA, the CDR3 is TGTGCCAGCTCACCACCGGGACTAGGTACAGATACGCAGTATTTT.

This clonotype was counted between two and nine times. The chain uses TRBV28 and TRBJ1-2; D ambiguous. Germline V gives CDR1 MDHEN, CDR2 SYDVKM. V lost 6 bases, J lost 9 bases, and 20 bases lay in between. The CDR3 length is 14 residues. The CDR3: CASRRAGPGPSYTF. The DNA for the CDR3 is TGTGCCAGCAGACGAGCCGGACCCGGACCGAGCTACACCTTC.